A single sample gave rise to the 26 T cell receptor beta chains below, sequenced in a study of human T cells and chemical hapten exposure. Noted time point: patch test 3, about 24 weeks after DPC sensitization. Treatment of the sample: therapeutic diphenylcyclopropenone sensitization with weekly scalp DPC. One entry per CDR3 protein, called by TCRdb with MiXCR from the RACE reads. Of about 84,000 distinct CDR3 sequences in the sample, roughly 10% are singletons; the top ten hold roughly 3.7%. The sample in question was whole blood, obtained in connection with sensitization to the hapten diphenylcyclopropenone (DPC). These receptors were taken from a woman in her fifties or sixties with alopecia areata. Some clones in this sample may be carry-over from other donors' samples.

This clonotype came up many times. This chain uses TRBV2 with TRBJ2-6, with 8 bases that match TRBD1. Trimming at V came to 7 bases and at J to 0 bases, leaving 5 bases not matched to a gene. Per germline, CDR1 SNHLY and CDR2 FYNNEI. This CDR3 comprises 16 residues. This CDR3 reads CASTPTGVSGANVLTF. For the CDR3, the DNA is TGTGCCAGCACCCCGACAGGGGTCTCTGGGGCCAACGTCCTGACTTTC.

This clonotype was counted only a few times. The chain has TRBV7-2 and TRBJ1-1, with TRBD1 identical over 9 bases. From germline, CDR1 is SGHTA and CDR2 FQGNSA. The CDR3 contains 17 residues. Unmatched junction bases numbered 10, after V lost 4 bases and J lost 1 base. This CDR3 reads CASSSTGTGNPNTEAFF. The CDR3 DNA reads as TGTGCCAGCAGCTCTACCGGGACAGGGAACCCGAACACTGAAGCTTTCTTT.

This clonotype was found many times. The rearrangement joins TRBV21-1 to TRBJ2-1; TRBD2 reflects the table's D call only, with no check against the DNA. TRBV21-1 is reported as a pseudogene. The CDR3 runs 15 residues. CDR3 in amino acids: CASSKLAGREAEQFF. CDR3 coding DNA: TGTGCCAGCAGCAAACTAGCGGGACGGGAGGCGGAGCAGTTCTTC.

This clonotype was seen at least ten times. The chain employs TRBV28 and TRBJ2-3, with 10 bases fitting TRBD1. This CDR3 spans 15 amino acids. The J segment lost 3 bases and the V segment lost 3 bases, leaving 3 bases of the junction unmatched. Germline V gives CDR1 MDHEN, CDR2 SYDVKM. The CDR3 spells CASSFDRGRTDTQYF. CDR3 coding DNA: TGTGCCAGCAGTTTCGACAGGGGGCGGACAGATACGCAGTATTTT.

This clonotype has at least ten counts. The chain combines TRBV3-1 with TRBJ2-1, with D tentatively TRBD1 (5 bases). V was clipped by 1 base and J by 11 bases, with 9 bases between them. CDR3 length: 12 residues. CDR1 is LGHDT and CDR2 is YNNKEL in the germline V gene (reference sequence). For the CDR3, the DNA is TGTGCCAGCAGCCAAGTTAGGACAAAGCAGTTCTTC. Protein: CASSQVRTKQFF.

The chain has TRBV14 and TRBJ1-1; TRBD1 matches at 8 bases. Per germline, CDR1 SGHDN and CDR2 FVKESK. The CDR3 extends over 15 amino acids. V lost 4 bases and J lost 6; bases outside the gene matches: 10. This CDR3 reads CASSPPGGGRAEAFF. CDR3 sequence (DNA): TGTGCCAGCAGCCCTCCAGGGGGCGGACGCGCTGAAGCTTTCTTT.

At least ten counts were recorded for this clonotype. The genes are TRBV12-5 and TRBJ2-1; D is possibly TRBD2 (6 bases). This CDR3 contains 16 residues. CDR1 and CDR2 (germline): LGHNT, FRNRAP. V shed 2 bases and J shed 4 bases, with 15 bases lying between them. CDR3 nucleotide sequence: TGTGCTAGTGGTTTGCCCATTAGCGGACATTACAATGAGCAGTTCTTC. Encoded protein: CASGLPISGHYNEQFF.

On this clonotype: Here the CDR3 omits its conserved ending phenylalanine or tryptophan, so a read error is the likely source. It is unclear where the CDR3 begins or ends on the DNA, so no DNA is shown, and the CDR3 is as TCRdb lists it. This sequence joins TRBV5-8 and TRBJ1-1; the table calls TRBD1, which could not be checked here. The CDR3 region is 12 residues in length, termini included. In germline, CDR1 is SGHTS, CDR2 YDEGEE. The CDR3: CASSGSLRVVVL.

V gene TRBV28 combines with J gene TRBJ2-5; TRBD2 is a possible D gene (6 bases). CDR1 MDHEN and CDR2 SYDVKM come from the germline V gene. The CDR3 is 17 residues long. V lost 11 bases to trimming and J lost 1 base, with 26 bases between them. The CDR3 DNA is TGTGCCGCAGGGACCACGAGGAGGGGCATGACCCAAGAGACCCAGTACTTC. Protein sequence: CAAGTTRRGMTQETQYF.

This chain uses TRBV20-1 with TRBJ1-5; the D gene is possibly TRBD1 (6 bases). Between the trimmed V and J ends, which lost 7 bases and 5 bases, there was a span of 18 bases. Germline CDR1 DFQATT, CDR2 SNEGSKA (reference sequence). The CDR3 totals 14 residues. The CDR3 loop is CSEEIDRYYQPQHF. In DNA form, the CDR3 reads TGCAGTGAGGAAATAGACAGGTACTATCAGCCCCAGCATTTT.

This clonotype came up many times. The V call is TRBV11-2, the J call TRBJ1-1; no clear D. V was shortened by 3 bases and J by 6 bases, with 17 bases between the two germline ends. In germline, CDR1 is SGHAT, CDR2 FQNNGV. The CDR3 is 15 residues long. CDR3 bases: TGTGCCAGCAGCTTTTTGTCGGGAAAGAGCGCTGAAGCTTTCTTT. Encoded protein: CASSFLSGKSAEAFF.

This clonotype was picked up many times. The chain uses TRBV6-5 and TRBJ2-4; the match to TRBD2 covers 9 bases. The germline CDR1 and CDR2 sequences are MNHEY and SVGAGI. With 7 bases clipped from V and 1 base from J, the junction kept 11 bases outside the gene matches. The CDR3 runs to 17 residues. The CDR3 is CASTSGKVPGAKNIQYF. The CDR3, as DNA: TGTGCCAGCACTAGCGGGAAAGTCCCCGGGGCCAAAAACATTCAGTACTTC.

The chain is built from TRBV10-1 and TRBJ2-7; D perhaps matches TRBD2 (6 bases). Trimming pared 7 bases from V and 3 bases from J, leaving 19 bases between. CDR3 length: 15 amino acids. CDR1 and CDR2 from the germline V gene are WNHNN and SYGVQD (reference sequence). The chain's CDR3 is CASNLSGRRRYEQYF. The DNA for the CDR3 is TGCGCCAGCAATCTTTCGGGGAGGCGACGCTACGAGCAGTACTTC.

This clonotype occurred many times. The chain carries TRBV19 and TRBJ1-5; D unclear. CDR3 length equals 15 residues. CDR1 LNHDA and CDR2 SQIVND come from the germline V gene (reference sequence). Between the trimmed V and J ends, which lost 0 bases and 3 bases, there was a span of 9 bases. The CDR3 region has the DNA TGTGCCAGTAGTATAGATTACGGCCCCAATCAGCCCCAGCATTTT. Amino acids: CASSIDYGPNQPQHF.

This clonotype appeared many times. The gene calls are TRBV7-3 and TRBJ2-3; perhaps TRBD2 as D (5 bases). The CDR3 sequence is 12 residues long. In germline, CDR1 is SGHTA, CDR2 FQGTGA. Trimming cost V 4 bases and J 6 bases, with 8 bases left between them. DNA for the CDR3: TGTGCCAGCAGCTCCGGCGGGGATACGCAGTATTTT. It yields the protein CASSSGGDTQYF.

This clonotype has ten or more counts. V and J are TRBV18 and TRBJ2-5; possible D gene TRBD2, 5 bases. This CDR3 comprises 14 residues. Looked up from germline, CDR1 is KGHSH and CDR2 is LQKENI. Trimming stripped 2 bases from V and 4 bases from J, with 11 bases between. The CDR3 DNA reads TGTGCCAGCTCACCAACTAGAGCCCTAGAGACCCAGTACTTC. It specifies CASSPTRALETQYF.

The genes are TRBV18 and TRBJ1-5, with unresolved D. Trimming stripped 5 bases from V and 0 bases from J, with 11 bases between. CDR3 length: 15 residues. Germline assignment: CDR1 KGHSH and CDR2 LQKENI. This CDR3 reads CASSYFRDSNQPQHF. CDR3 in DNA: TGTGCCAGCTCATACTTTAGGGATAGCAATCAGCCCCAGCATTTT.

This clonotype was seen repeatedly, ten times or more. The CDR3 loop is CASSLAGGPVYEQYF. DNA of the CDR3: TGTGCCAGCAGCTTGGCGGGAGGGCCCGTCTACGAGCAGTACTTC. J is TRBJ2-7 and V is TRBV7-9, with TRBD2 matching over 9 bases. CDR1 and CDR2 from the germline V gene are SEHNR and FQNEAQ (reference sequence). CDR3 length: 15 residues. V was pared by 3 bases and J by 3 bases, with 6 bases of the junction left unmatched.

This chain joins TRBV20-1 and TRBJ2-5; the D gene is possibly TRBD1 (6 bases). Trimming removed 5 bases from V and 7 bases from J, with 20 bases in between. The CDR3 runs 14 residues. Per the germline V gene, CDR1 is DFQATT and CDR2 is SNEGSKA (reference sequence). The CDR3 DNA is TGCAGTGCTGTCGACAGGAGACAAGGGAGGACCCAGTACTTC. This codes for CSAVDRRQGRTQYF.

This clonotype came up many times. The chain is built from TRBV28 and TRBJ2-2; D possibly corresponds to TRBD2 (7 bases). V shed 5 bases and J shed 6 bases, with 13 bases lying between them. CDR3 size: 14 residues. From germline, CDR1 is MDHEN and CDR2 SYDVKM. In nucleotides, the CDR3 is TGTGCCAGCAGTAAATCGGGGGGCTCCGGGGAGCTGTTTTTT. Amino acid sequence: CASSKSGGSGELFF.

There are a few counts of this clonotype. DNA for the CDR3: TGCAGCGTTGCGGGGGGAAGCAGTTCTGGAAACACCATATATTTT. Translated: CSVAGGSSSGNTIYF. The chain couples TRBV29-1 to TRBJ1-3, with D possibly TRBD1 on 5 matching bases. Looked up from germline, CDR1 is SQVTM and CDR2 is ANQGSEA. This CDR3 comprises 15 residues. Trimming left V 4 bases short and J 1 base short, with 14 bases between. The complete variable domain, with remaining parts taken from reference TRBV29-1 and TRBJ1-3, reads SAVISQKPSRDICQRGTSLTIQCQVDSQVTMMFWYRQQPGQSLTLIATANQGSEATYESGFVIDKFPISRPNLTFSTLTVSNMSPEDSSIYLCSVAGGSSSGNTIYFGEGSWLTVV.

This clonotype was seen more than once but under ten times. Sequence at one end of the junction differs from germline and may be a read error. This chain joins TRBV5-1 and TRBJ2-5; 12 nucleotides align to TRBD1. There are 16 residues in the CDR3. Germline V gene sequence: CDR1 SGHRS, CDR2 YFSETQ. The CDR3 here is CATSRGGQGASETQYF. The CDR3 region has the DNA TGCGCCACCAGCCGGGGGGGACAGGGGGCGTCTGAGACCCAGTACTTC.

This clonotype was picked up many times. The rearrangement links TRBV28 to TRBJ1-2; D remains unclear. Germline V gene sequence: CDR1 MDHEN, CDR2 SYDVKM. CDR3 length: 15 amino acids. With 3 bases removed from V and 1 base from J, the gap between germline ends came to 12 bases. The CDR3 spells CASSFRRGNNYGYTF. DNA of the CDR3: TGTGCCAGCAGTTTCCGCCGGGGTAATAACTATGGCTACACCTTC.

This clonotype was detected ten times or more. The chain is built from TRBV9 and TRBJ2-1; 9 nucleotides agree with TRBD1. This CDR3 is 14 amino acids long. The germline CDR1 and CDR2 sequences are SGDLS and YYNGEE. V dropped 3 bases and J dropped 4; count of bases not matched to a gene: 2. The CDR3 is CASSGDREYNEQFF. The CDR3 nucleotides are TGTGCCAGCAGCGGGGACAGGGAGTACAATGAGCAGTTCTTC.

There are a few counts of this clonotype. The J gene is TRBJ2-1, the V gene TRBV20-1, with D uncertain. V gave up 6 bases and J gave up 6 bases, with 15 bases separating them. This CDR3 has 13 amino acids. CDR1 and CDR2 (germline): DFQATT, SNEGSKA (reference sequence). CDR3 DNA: TGCAGTGCATTGGGGTTTTACGGCAATGAGCAGTTCTTC. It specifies CSALGFYGNEQFF.

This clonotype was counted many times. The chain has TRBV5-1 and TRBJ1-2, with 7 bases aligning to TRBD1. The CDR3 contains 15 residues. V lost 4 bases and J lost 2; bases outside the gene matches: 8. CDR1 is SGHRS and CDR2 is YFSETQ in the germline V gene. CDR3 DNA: TGCGCCAGCAGCCCGCAGACAGGGAAGAACTATGGCTACACCTTC. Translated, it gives CASSPQTGKNYGYTF.